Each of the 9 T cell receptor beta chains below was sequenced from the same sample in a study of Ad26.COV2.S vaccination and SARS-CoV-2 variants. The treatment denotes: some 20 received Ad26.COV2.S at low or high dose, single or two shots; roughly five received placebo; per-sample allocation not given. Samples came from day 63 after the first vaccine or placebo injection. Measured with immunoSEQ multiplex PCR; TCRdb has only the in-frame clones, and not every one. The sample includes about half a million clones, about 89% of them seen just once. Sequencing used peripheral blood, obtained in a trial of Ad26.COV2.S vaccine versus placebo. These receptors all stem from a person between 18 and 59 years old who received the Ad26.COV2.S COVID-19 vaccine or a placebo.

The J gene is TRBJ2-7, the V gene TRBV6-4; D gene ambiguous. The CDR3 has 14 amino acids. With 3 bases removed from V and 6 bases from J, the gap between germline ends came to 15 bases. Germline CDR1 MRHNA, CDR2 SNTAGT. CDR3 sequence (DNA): TGTGCCAGCAGTGAGAGGCAGACCCCCTCCGAGCAGTACTTC. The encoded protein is CASSERQTPSEQYF.

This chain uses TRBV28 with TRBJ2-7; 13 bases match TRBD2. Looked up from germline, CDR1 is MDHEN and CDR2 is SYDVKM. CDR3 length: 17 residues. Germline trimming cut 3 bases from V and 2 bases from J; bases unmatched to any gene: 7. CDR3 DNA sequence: TGTGCCAGCAGTTTTCGGACTAGCGGGAGCCATCCCTACGAGCAGTACTTC. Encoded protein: CASSFRTSGSHPYEQYF.

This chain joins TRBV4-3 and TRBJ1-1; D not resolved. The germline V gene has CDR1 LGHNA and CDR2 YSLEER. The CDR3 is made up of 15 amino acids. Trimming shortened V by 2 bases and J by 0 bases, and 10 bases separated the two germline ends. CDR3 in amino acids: CASSQYGQMNTEAFF. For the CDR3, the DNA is TGCGCCAGCAGCCAATACGGGCAGATGAACACTGAAGCTTTCTTT.

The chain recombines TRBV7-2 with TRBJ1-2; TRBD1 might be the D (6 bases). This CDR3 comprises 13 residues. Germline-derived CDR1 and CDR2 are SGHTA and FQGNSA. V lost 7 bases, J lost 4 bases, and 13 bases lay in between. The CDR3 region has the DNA TGTGCCAGCAATGGACAGCTGACCTATGGCTACACCTTC. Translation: CASNGQLTYGYTF.

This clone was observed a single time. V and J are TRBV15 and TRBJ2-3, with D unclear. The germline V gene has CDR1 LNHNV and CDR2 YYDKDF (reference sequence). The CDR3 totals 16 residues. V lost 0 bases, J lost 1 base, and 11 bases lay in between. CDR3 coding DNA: TGTGCCACCAGCAGAGATGCGTTGACGGGCACAGATACGCAGTATTTT. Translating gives CATSRDALTGTDTQYF.

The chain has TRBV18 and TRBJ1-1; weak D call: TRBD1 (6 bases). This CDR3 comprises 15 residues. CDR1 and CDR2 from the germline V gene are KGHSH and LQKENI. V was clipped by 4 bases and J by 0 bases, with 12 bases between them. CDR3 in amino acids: CASSLRTDLNTEAFF. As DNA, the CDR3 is TGTGCCAGCTCACTCCGGACAGACTTGAACACTGAAGCTTTCTTT.

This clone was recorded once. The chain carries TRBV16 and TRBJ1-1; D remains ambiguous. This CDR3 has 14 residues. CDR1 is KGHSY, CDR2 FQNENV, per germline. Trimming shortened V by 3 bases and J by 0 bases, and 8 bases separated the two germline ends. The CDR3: CASSHPQLNTEAFF. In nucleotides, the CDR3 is TGTGCCAGCAGCCATCCCCAGCTGAACACTGAAGCTTTCTTT.

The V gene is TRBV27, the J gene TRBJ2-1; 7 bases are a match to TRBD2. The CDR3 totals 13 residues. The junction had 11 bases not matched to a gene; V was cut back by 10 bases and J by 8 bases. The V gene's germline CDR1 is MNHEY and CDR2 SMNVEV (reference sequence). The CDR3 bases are TGTGCCACCCAGGCGGGAGCGGAGGATGAGCAGTTCTTC. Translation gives CATQAGAEDEQFF.

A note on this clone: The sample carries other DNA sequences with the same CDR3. As DNA, the CDR3 is TGTGCCTGGAGTGTGGTAAGGGAGACCCAGTACTTC. Translated, it gives CAWSVVRETQYF. This chain connects TRBV30 to TRBJ2-5; no clear D gene. V lost 0 bases and J lost 5, with 7 bases in between. In germline, CDR1 is GTSNPN, CDR2 SVGIG (reference sequence). The CDR3 sequence is 12 residues long.